The rows below give T cell receptor beta chains drawn from one sample of a study of a mutant IDH1 vaccine in newly diagnosed glioma. Antigens for these TCRs are unknown. Sequenced by immunoSEQ multiplex PCR; TCRdb stores in-frame clones only, minus some. Among 70,000 or so clones listed, approximately 86% were seen once. This specimen consisted of PBMCs, obtained from a glioma patient whose treatment included an IDH1 peptide vaccine. These TCRs come from a man under 40 with glioma. CDR3s include the opening cysteine and the closing phenylalanine or tryptophan. A D gene is named only where the DNA matches it firmly. Expanded clones get a size class; other rows say once, few or many, or leave the size out.

D,size,V,J,DNA,CDR3
NA,NA,TRBV5-5,TRBJ2-1,TGTGCCAGCCTTCTCGGACTCGATCGTCGCAATGAGCAGTTCTTC,CASLLGLDRRNEQFF
NA,NA,TRBV27,TRBJ1-5,TGTGCCAGCAGTAAGGACATCCGGGGGCAGCCCCAGCATTTT,CASSKDIRGQPQHF
NA,medium-sized,TRBV6-1,TRBJ1-1,TGTGCCAGCAGTGTGAACTGGGGAGGAAACACTGAAGCTTTCTTT,CASSVNWGGNTEAFF
NA,NA,TRBV9,TRBJ1-3,TGTGCCAGCAGCGTAGAGGAGGGCACCATATATTTT,CASSVEEGTIYF
NA,NA,TRBV6-1,TRBJ2-7,TGTGCCAGTTCGGACGGGATCTCCTACGAGCAGTACTTC,CASSDGISYEQYF
TRBD2,NA,TRBV30,TRBJ2-1,TGTGCCTGGGGGACTAGCGCGGGTGTTTGGAGGGGTGAGCAGTTCTTC,CAWGTSAGVWRGEQFF
NA,NA,TRBV18,TRBJ2-2,TGTGCCAGCTCACCGCCGCCCCCTCGGAGAGACGGGGAGCTGTTTTTT,CASSPPPPRRDGELFF
NA,NA,TRBV7-8,TRBJ1-1,TGTGCCAGCAGCTTAGGGTTGCGTGGCACTGAAGCTTTCTTT,CASSLGLRGTEAFF
NA,NA,TRBV6-1,TRBJ1-1,TGTGCCAGCAGGGTTACAGGGCCGAACACTGAAGCTTTCTTT,CASRVTGPNTEAFF
TRBD2,NA,TRBV30,TRBJ2-2,TGTGCCTGGAGCCAATTAGCGGGTCTTAACACCGGGGAGCTGTTTTTT,CAWSQLAGLNTGELFF
NA,NA,TRBV23-1,TRBJ2-3,TGCGCCCGTTCTAAGGGAGATACGCAGTATTTT,CARSKGDTQYF
TRBD1,NA,TRBV19,TRBJ1-2,TGTGCCAGTAGTGAGACAGGGACGGAAGGCTACACCTTC,CASSETGTEGYTF
NA,few,TRBV5-4,TRBJ2-5,TGTGCCAGCAGCTTAAGAGAGACCCAGTACTTC,CASSLRETQYF
TRBD1,few,TRBV5-1,TRBJ1-5,TGCGCCAGCAGCGCATCAGGGGGGCCCAATCAGCCCCAGCATTTT,CASSASGGPNQPQHF
NA,NA,TRBV10-3,TRBJ2-1,TGTGCCATCAGTGAGTGGGCGGATGAGCAGTTCTTC,CAISEWADEQFF
TRBD1,NA,TRBV19,TRBJ2-7,TGTGCCAGTAGGGGACAGGTCCCCGAGCAGTACTTC,CASRGQVPEQYF